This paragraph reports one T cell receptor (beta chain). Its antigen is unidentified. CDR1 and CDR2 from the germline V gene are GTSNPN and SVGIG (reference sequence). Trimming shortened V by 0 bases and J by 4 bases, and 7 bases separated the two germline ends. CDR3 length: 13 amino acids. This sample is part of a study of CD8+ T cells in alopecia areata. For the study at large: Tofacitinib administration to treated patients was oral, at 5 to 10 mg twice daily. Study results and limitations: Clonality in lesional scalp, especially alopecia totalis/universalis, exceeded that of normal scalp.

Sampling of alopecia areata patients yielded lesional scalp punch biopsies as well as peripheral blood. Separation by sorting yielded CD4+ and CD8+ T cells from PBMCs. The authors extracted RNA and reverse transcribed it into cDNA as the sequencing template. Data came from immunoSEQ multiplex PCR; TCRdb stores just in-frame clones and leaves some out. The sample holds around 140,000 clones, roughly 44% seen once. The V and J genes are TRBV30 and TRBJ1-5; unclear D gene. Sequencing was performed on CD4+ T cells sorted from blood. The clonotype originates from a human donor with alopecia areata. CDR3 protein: CAWSVKGNQPQHF. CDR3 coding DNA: TGTGCCTGGAGTGTCAAGGGAAATCAGCCCCAGCATTTT. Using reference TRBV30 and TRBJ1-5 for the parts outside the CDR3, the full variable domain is SQTIHQWPATLVQPVGSPLSLECTVEGTSNPNLYWYRQAAGRGLQLLFYSVGIGQISSEVPQNLSASRPQDRQFILSSKKLLLSDSGFYLCAWSVKGNQPQHFGDGTRLSIL.